This T cell receptor beta chain was captured by sequencing in a study of graft-versus-host responses after intestinal transplantation. Study outcomes and limitations: Declines in HvG clones occurring early post-transplant were associated with peak circulating GvH clone levels. When patients had graft-donor T cell macrochimerism, their allografts held high graft-versus-host to host-versus-graft clonal ratios.

Germline CDR1 reads SGHDT; CDR2 reads YYEEEE. The CDR3 contains 16 residues. The V and J ends lost 5 bases and 7 bases respectively, with 19 bases between them. Profiling relied on immunoSEQ multiplex PCR, and the TCRdb table lists in-frame clones only, not all of them. The sample includes approximately 71,000 clones, roughly nine tenths seen only once; the top ten take roughly 2.6%. Turning to this clone: Its matching antigen is unknown.

This clonotype was sampled from a human donor who received an intestinal transplant. Sequences were derived from unstimulated CD8+ T cells sorted from spleen or lymph node cells, sampled before intestinal transplant. The genes are TRBV5-6 and TRBJ1-6, with D tentatively TRBD1 (6 bases). The CDR3 loop reads CASSQRQAPRNSPLHF. CDR3 DNA sequence: TGTGCCAGCAGTCAAAGACAGGCCCCCCGGAATTCACCCCTCCACTTT.